This entry lists 12 T cell receptor beta chains sequenced from one sample in a study of blood T cell repertoires in COVID-19 (dated by TCRdb to the early 2020s). Preparation of the library involved the immunoSEQ multiplex PCR assay. Imported from immuneACCESS, the table was reduced by TCRdb to in-frame sequences with V and J called. These copies leave out some clones; in studies compared against another copy, an unresolved V gene accounts for under half, and the cause of the remainder is not known. For this sample there are under 200,000 clones; roughly 90% appear just once. Roughly 8.1% of the sample lies in the top ten. The specimen sequenced was PBMCs or T cells enriched from blood (not recorded which). These receptors all stem from a woman younger than 30 who had recovered from COVID-19.

The chain has TRBV2 and TRBJ2-1, with TRBD1 identical over 9 bases. Germline assignment: CDR1 SNHLY and CDR2 FYNNEI. Trimming at V came to 6 bases and at J to 2 bases, leaving 8 bases not matched to a gene. The CDR3 runs to 16 residues. This chain's CDR3 is CASRTGRDRAYNEQFF. DNA of the CDR3: TGTGCCAGCAGAACGGGCCGGGACAGGGCCTACAATGAGCAGTTCTTC.

The rearrangement uses TRBV30 and TRBJ1-1; the D is unclear. The CDR3 sequence is 11 residues long. The germline V gene has CDR1 GTSNPN and CDR2 SVGIG (reference sequence). Between the trimmed V and J ends, which lost 1 base and 6 bases, there was a span of 6 bases. The CDR3 sequence: CAWSDGPEAFF. The CDR3 nucleotides are TGTGCCTGGAGTGACGGTCCTGAAGCTTTCTTT.

J is TRBJ1-1 and V is TRBV6-1; D may be TRBD1 (6 bases). The CDR3 length is 13 residues. The V and J ends lost 1 base and 3 bases respectively, with 6 bases between them. The germline gives CDR1 MNHNS, CDR2 SASEGT. In DNA, the CDR3 is TGTGCCAGCAGTGAAGAGGGGGACACTGAAGCTTTCTTT. This codes for CASSEEGDTEAFF.

V is TRBV7-9 and J is TRBJ2-7, with a weak D call TRBD1 (5 bases). Trimming pared 6 bases from V and 4 bases from J, leaving 19 bases between. The CDR3 is 15 amino acids. Germline assignment: CDR1 SEHNR and CDR2 FQNEAQ (reference sequence). This CDR3 is CASSLRVALGYEQYF. CDR3 sequence (DNA): TGTGCCAGCAGTCTCAGGGTGGCTTTAGGGTACGAGCAGTACTTC. Combining the CDR3 with reference TRBV7-9 and TRBJ2-7 gives the whole variable domain DTGVSQNPRHKITKRGQNVTFRCDPISEHNRLYWYRQTLGQGPEFLTYFQNEAQLEKSRLLSDRFSAERPKGSFSTLEIQRTEQGDSAMYLCASSLRVALGYEQYFGPGTRLTVT.

To note about this clone: Other DNA sequences within the sample encode an identical CDR3. The chain employs TRBV12-3 or TRBV12-4 and TRBJ2-1; D gene unclear. The CDR3 totals 12 residues. Trimming left V 5 bases short and J 6 bases short, with 8 bases between. Here the CDR3 DNA reads TGTGCCAGCAGTCCGCCGGGCAATGAGCAGTTCTTC. Amino acid sequence: CASSPPGNEQFF.

The chain is built from TRBV28 and TRBJ1-1, with D possibly TRBD1 on 5 matching bases. Germline assignment: CDR1 MDHEN and CDR2 SYDVKM. The CDR3 runs 12 residues. Trimming removed 5 bases from V and 10 bases from J, with 14 bases in between. CDR3 amino acids: CASSLRQTRAFF. As DNA, the CDR3 is TGTGCCAGCAGTCTACGACAGACTCGAGCTTTCTTT.

V usage is TRBV15 and J usage is TRBJ2-6, with TRBD1 identical over 7 bases. The CDR3 is 16 residues long. Per germline, CDR1 LNHNV and CDR2 YYDKDF (reference sequence). V lost 3 bases to trimming and J lost 2 bases; unmatched junction nucleotides: 4. CDR3 amino acids: CATSSSDRAGANVLTF. CDR3 nucleotide sequence: TGTGCCACCAGCAGCTCCGACAGGGCTGGGGCCAACGTCCTGACTTTC. Based on the CDR3 plus reference TRBV15 and TRBJ2-6, the full variable domain is DAMVIQNPRYQVTQFGKPVTLSCSQTLNHNVMYWYQQKSSQAPKLLFHYYDKDFNNEADTPDNFQSRRPNTSFCFLDIRSPGLGDTAMYLCATSSSDRAGANVLTFGAGSRLTVL.

The J gene is TRBJ1-2, the V gene TRBV27; the D gene is possibly TRBD1 (5 bases). Germline CDR1 and CDR2: MNHEY and SMNVEV (reference sequence). The CDR3 extends over 14 amino acids. V gave up 5 bases and J gave up 6 bases, with 16 bases separating them. The CDR3 DNA reads TGTGCCAGCAGTCCCTCCCCGGACATACATGGCTACACCTTC. Protein sequence: CASSPSPDIHGYTF.

The J gene is TRBJ1-2, the V gene TRBV6-5; 9 bases match TRBD1. J lost 0 bases, V lost 4 bases, and 3 bases had no gene match. CDR3 length: 15 residues. Germline CDR1 MNHEY, CDR2 SVGAGI. CDR3: CASSSQGASNYGYTF. CDR3 nucleotide sequence: TGTGCCAGCAGTTCACAGGGGGCTTCTAACTATGGCTACACCTTC.

This chain uses TRBV5-4 with TRBJ1-3; 9 nucleotides match TRBD1. The junction had 6 bases not matched to a gene; V was cut back by 1 base and J by 4 bases. Germline CDR1 reads SGHNT; CDR2 reads YYREEE (reference sequence). The CDR3 loop spans 16 amino acids. CDR3 protein: CASSLWNRGRGNTIYF. CDR3 DNA: TGTGCCAGCAGCTTGTGGAACAGGGGGCGAGGAAACACCATATATTTT. The variable domain in full, with the rest retrieved from reference TRBV5-4 and TRBJ1-3, is ETGVTQSPTHLIKTRGQQVTLRCSSQSGHNTVSWYQQALGQGPQFIFQYYREEENGRGNFPPRFSGLQFPNYSSELNVNALELDDSALYLCASSLWNRGRGNTIYFGEGSWLTVV.

This clone was detected only once. V usage is TRBV5-1 and J usage is TRBJ2-2, with unresolved D. This CDR3 contains 15 residues. Trimming stripped 4 bases from V and 1 base from J, with 11 bases between. Germline V gene data show CDR1 as SGHRS and CDR2 as YFSETQ. This CDR3 reads CASSPGALNTGELFF. CDR3 in DNA: TGCGCCAGCAGCCCCGGAGCCTTGAACACCGGGGAGCTGTTTTTT.

The V gene is TRBV29-1, the J gene TRBJ1-4; 7 bases match TRBD1. V dropped 7 bases and J dropped 6; count of bases not matched to a gene: 5. This CDR3 region has 12 residues. CDR1 and CDR2 from the germline V gene are SQVTM and ANQGSEA. CDR3 DNA: TGCAGCGCTCGGGACAGAGATGAAAAACTGTTTTTT. Residues: CSARDRDEKLFF.